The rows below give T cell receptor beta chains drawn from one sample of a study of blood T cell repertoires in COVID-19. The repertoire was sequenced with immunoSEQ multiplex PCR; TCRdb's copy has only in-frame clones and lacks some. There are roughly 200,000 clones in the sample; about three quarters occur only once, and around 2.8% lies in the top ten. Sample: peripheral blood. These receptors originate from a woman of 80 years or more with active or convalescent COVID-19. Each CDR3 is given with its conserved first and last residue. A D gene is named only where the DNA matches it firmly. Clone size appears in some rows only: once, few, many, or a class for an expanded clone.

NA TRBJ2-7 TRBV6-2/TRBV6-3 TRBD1 CASSLSQWTGVREQYF TGTGCCAGCAGTTTATCCCAGTGGACAGGGGTGAGAGAGCAGTACTTC
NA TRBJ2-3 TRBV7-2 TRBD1 CASTSGQTTDTQYF TGTGCCAGCACCTCGGGACAGACCACAGATACGCAGTATTTT
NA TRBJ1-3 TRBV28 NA CASSQGFSGNTIYF TGTGCCAGCAGCCAGGGGTTCTCTGGAAACACCATATATTTT
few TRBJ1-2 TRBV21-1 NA CASRRQGDGIYGYTF TGTGCCAGCAGACGACAGGGGGATGGGATCTATGGCTACACCTTC
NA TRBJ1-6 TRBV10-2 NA CASSVTGLGSPLHF TGCGCCAGCAGCGTAACAGGGTTAGGATCACCCCTCCACTTT
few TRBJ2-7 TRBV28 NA CASSLPPRGRGFVYEQYF TGTGCCAGCAGTTTACCCCCCCGCGGCAGGGGTTTTGTCTACGAGCAGTACTTC
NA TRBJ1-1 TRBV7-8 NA CASSLTGQTEAFF TGTGCCAGCAGCTTAACTGGACAGACCGAAGCTTTCTTT
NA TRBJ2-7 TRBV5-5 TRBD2 CASSIGAGEPAYEQYF TGTGCCAGCAGCATAGGAGCGGGGGAGCCGGCTTACGAGCAGTACTTC
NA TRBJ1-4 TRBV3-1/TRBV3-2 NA CASSQDHSSNEKLFF TGTGCCAGCAGCCAAGACCACAGCTCTAATGAAAAACTGTTTTTT
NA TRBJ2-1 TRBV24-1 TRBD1 CATANSGQGYNEQFF TGTGCCACCGCTAATTCGGGACAGGGATACAATGAGCAGTTCTTC
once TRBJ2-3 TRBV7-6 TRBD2 CASSPLAGGVGDTQYF TGTGCCAGCAGCCCTCTAGCGGGGGGAGTTGGAGATACGCAGTATTTT
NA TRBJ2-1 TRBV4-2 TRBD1 CASSLGQGVWAEQFF TGTGCCAGCAGCCTGGGACAGGGAGTTTGGGCTGAGCAGTTCTTC
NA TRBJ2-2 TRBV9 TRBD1 CASSVAGTGDTGELFF TGTGCCAGCAGCGTAGCCGGGACAGGGGACACCGGGGAGCTGTTTTTT
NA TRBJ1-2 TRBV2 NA CASSEPGNYGYTF TGTGCCAGCAGTGAGCCGGGGAACTATGGCTACACCTTC
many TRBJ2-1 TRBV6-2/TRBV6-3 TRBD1 CASSTDRELSYNEQFF TGTGCCAGCAGCACAGACAGGGAGCTGTCGTACAATGAGCAGTTCTTC
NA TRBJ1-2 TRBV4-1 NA CASSQPGVRLNYGYTF TGCGCCAGCAGCCAACCGGGTGTCAGACTGAACTATGGCTACACCTTC
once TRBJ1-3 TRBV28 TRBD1 CASSLRTGVRRNTIYF TGTGCCAGCAGTTTAAGGACAGGGGTCCGTAGAAACACCATATATTTT
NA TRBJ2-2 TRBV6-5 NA CASSFSRGPGELFF TGTGCCAGCAGTTTTTCCAGGGGTCCCGGGGAGCTGTTTTTT
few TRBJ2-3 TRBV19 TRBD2 CASSIEIAGGPGDTQYF TGTGCCAGTAGTATAGAGATAGCGGGGGGGCCCGGGGATACGCAGTATTTT
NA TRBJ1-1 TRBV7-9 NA CASMVLDEAFF TGTGCCAGCATGGTCTTAGATGAAGCTTTCTTT
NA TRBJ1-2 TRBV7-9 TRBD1 CASSSNDRANYGYTF TGTGCCAGCAGCTCAAATGACAGGGCTAACTATGGCTACACCTTC
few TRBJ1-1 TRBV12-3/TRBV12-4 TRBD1 CASMDRVTEAFF TGTGCCAGCATGGACAGGGTCACTGAAGCTTTCTTT
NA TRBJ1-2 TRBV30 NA CAWGDSYGYTF TGTGCCTGGGGCGACAGCTATGGCTACACCTTC
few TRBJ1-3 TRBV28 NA CASSFTPPPAGNTIYF TGTGCCAGCAGTTTTACCCCTCCTCCGGCTGGAAACACCATATATTTT
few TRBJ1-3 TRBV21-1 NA CATKRGDRWFGNTIYF TGTGCCACTAAACGGGGGGACAGGTGGTTTGGAAACACCATATATTTT
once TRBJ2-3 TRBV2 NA CASSERSRVSTDTQYF TGTGCCAGCAGTGAACGGTCGCGGGTAAGCACAGATACGCAGTATTTT
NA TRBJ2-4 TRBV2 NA CASSGGYGYIQYF TGTGCCAGCAGTGGCGGATATGGCTACATTCAGTACTTC
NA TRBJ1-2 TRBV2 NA CASSDIYGYTF TGTGCCAGCAGTGATATCTATGGCTACACCTTC
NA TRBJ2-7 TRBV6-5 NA CASSITHSYEQYF TGTGCCAGCAGCATTACTCACTCCTACGAGCAGTACTTC
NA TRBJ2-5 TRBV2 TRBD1 CASNLRGLTETQYF TGTGCCAGCAATCTTAGGGGGCTGACAGAGACCCAGTACTTC
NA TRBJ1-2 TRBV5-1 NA CASSLGPGGDNYGYTF TGCGCCAGCAGCTTGGGCCCTGGGGGGGATAACTATGGCTACACCTTC
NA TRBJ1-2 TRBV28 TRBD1 CASSLRGQTYGYTF TGTGCCAGCAGTCTCCGGGGACAGACTTATGGCTACACCTTC
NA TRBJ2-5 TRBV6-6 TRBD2 CASTLAGGYETQYF TGTGCCAGCACCTTAGCGGGGGGGTATGAGACCCAGTACTTC
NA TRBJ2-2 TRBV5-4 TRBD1 CASSGGIGTGLTGELFF TGTGCCAGCAGCGGGGGGATTGGGACAGGGCTCACCGGGGAGCTGTTTTTT
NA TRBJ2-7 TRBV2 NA CASGGGSYEQYF TGTGCCAGCGGAGGTGGCTCCTACGAGCAGTACTTC
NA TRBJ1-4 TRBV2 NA CASSEGRSRGSGEKLFF TGTGCCAGCAGTGAAGGAAGGTCACGGGGATCGGGTGAAAAACTGTTTTTT